This is a list of T cell receptor beta chains from one sample in a study of OX40 agonist ivuxolimab in advanced cancers. Profiled with immunoSEQ multiplex PCR; TCRdb holds only in-frame clones, not every one. The table shows about 33,000 clones, with about 92% occurring only once. The source was CD4+ or CD8+ T cells sorted from blood, collected in a trial of the OX40 agonist ivuxolimab. These receptors all stem from an adult with an advanced solid tumor such as melanoma, head and neck, liver or kidney cancer. Both conserved end residues are part of each CDR3. D genes are given only for firm matches. Some rows mark clone size as missing; the rest say once, few, many or name a class of expanded clone.

TRBD1,NA,TRBJ2-3,TRBV5-1,CASSTTGGVYRGRTDTQYF,TGCGCCAGCAGCACCACAGGGGGAGTATACAGGGGTAGGACAGATACGCAGTATTTT
TRBD1,NA,TRBJ1-1,TRBV5-4,CASQSRDRVNTEAFF,TGTGCCAGCCAAAGCCGGGACAGGGTGAACACTGAAGCTTTCTTT
NA,NA,TRBJ1-1,TRBV5-1,CASSRPMGEAFF,TGCGCCAGCAGCCGCCCGATGGGTGAAGCTTTCTTT
TRBD2,NA,TRBJ2-2,TRBV4-3,CASSQDLLAGVELFF,TGCGCCAGCAGCCAAGATTTGTTAGCGGGAGTCGAGCTGTTTTTT
TRBD2,NA,TRBJ2-3,TRBV25-1,CASRASLLAGGADTQYF,TGTGCCAGCAGAGCCTCCTTACTAGCGGGAGGAGCAGATACGCAGTATTTT
TRBD2,NA,TRBJ2-1,TRBV7-8,CASSTWTSGNNEQFF,TGTGCCAGCAGCACCTGGACTAGCGGTAACAATGAGCAGTTCTTC
TRBD1,NA,TRBJ2-3,TRBV6-5,CASSGTGGAKDTQYF,TGTGCCAGCAGCGGGACAGGGGGCGCGAAAGATACGCAGTATTTT
TRBD2,NA,TRBJ2-7,TRBV29-1,CSVDSKMGGVAYEQYF,TGCAGCGTTGACTCTAAGATGGGGGGGGTCGCCTACGAGCAGTACTTC
NA,NA,TRBJ1-5,TRBV10-2,CASRKGVGQPQHF,TGCGCCAGCAGAAAGGGGGTCGGACAGCCCCAGCATTTT
TRBD1,NA,TRBJ2-7,TRBV19,CASSLETGNYEQYF,TGTGCCAGTAGTTTAGAGACAGGGAACTACGAGCAGTACTTC
NA,NA,TRBJ2-7,TRBV11-2,CASSPSPYEQYF,TGTGCCAGCAGCCCAAGCCCCTACGAGCAGTACTTC
NA,NA,TRBJ1-2,TRBV5-6,CASSLVVQGINYGYTF,TGTGCCAGCAGCTTGGTAGTTCAGGGGATTAACTATGGCTACACCTTC
NA,NA,TRBJ2-7,TRBV9,CASSDEGNYEQYF,TGTGCCAGCAGCGATGAGGGGAACTACGAGCAGTACTTC
NA,once,TRBJ1-1,TRBV5-1,CASSLSTGVNTEAFF,TGCGCCAGCAGCTTGTCGACAGGCGTGAACACTGAAGCTTTCTTT
NA,NA,TRBJ2-3,TRBV1,CTSSPTTGDGTDTQYF,TGCACCAGCAGCCCCACAACAGGGGATGGCACAGATACGCAGTATTTT
NA,once,TRBJ1-5,TRBV27,CASSLEGSNQPQHF,TGTGCCAGCAGTTTAGAAGGGAGCAATCAGCCCCAGCATTTT
NA,once,TRBJ2-3,TRBV7-2,CASSPGFYTQYF,TGTGCCAGCAGCCCTGGTTTCTATACGCAGTATTTT